This TCR beta chain is from a study of cytomegalovirus exposure and HLA in healthy donors. Across the whole study: Inside one of the first data releases sat roughly 80 million unique TCRs taken from HLA-typed donors. Study-wide points: Roughly uniform sequencing depth across donors was assumed, possibly incorrectly.

About this clone itself: Antigen unknown.

The PCR had 60 Vbeta and 13 Jbeta primers. Methods used by the authors: About 10 million shared chains were among the about 80 million unique TCR beta chains that a later analysis counted. Profiled with immunoSEQ multiplex PCR; TCRdb holds only in-frame clones, not every one. The DNA gave D and trimming, while V, J and clone size come from that table. The sample holds under 150,000 clones, 80% to 90% seen once. Trimming cost V 6 bases and J 5 bases, with 23 bases left between them. Looked up from germline, CDR1 is SGHVS and CDR2 is FQNEAQ. This CDR3 is 18 amino acids long. The study sampled nominally healthy donors, though unrecorded immune exposures were likely.

The chain links TRBV7-8 to TRBJ1-6, with D tentatively TRBD1 (5 bases). This TCR was recovered from a male donor in good health and CMV-seropositive. Material: PBMCs. The CDR3 loop is CASSIHDSTVKNNSPLHF. The CDR3 DNA sequence: TGTGCCAGCAGTATTCATGACAGTACAGTGAAGAATAATTCACCCCTCCACTTT.